This T cell receptor (beta chain) was recorded in a study of T cells in Graves' hyperthyroidism and ophthalmopathy. Study summary: Blood from the periphery was taken at initial diagnosis, before any treatment.

Trimming at V came to 2 bases and at J to 2 bases, leaving 5 bases not matched to a gene. Germline-derived CDR1 and CDR2 are SGHTA and FQGTGA. The CDR3 is 15 residues long. This clonotype was seen many times. Amplified TCR beta CDR3 regions derived from RNA transcripts. With the HTBI primer set, the TCR CDR3 went through a first round of RT-PCR. TCRdb independently ran MiXCR on the multiplex PCR reads; one entry per CDR3 protein. The sample carries about 600,000 distinct CDR3 sequences, approximately 14% recorded once. Disease duration was under 3 months in the ophthalmopathy patients, who also had a Clinical Activity Score of at least 3 and a NOSPECS grade of at least 4.

The chain recombines TRBV7-3 with TRBJ2-7, with 8 positions matching TRBD2. This receptor was taken from a woman in her forties or fifties with Graves' ophthalmopathy. The sequencing input was blood. The CDR3 nucleotides read TGTGCCAGCAGCTTAGAGGCTAGCGGGCCCTACGAGCAGTACTTC. Protein: CASSLEASGPYEQYF.